These 13 T cell receptor beta chains were all obtained from the same sample, sequenced in a study of radiotherapy plus CTLA-4 blockade in lung cancer. The assay was immunoSEQ multiplex PCR, and TCRdb's table has in-frame clones only and misses some. Among tens of thousands of clones listed, 79% were seen once. Specimen: peripheral blood, collected from a patient treated with radiotherapy plus ipilimumab. These receptors were taken from a human donor with non-small cell lung cancer who had a partial response to radiotherapy plus ipilimumab.

The DNA of the CDR3 is TGCAGCGTCGGCATTGGGGGGGCTGAAGCTTTCTTT. It codes for CSVGIGGAEAFF. The J gene is TRBJ1-1, the V gene TRBV29-1, with D possibly TRBD1 on 5 matching bases. The V and J ends lost 6 bases and 6 bases respectively, with 14 bases between them. Germline V gene sequence: CDR1 SQVTM, CDR2 ANQGSEA. The CDR3 runs to 12 residues. The full variable domain, rest sourced from reference TRBV29-1 and TRBJ1-1, is SAVISQKPSRDICQRGTSLTIQCQVDSQVTMMFWYRQQPGQSLTLIATANQGSEATYESGFVIDKFPISRPNLTFSTLTVSNMSPEDSSIYLCSVGIGGAEAFFGQGTRLTVV.

The V gene is TRBV9, the J gene TRBJ1-4, with no clear D. The germline V gene has CDR1 SGDLS and CDR2 YYNGEE. Trimming left V 4 bases short and J 5 bases short, with 15 bases between. This CDR3 has 15 residues. Here the CDR3 DNA reads TGTGCCAGCAGCAGTTGGAGCGGGGAAAATGAAAAACTGTTTTTT. Its translation: CASSSWSGENEKLFF. The variable domain in full, with the rest retrieved from reference TRBV9 and TRBJ1-4, is DSGVTQTPKHLITATGQRVTLRCSPRSGDLSVYWYQQSLDQGLQFLIQYYNGEERAKGNILERFSAQQFPDLHSELNLSSLELGDSALYFCASSSWSGENEKLFFGSGTQLSVL.

A few counts support this clone. Other DNA sequences in the sample encode the same CDR3. This chain links TRBV5-1 with TRBJ1-1; no definite D call. V lost 0 bases to trimming and J lost 0 bases, with 6 bases between them. This CDR3 spans 14 amino acids. The V gene's germline CDR1 is SGHRS and CDR2 YFSETQ. The CDR3 loop reads CASSLASMNTEAFF. The CDR3 DNA reads TGCGCCAGCAGCTTGGCTAGTATGAACACTGAAGCTTTCTTT.

This chain uses TRBV4-2 with TRBJ1-2, with 8 bases identical to TRBD1. The CDR3 consists of 14 residues. The trim removed 4 bases at V and 8 bases at J, leaving 9 bases unmatched. Germline loops: CDR1 LGHNA, CDR2 YNFKEQ. CDR3 coding DNA: TGTGCCAGCAGCCCAGAGGTGACAGGGGTCGGCTACACCTTC. Its translation: CASSPEVTGVGYTF.

The chain carries TRBV4-1 and TRBJ2-3; TRBD2 agrees at 8 bases. J lost 1 base, V lost 6 bases, and 9 bases had no gene match. This CDR3 has 16 residues. The germline CDR1 and CDR2 sequences are MGHRA and YSYEKL. This CDR3 reads CASSLYAGLGTDTQYF. The CDR3 DNA sequence: TGCGCCAGCAGTCTGTATGCGGGACTAGGCACAGATACGCAGTATTTT.

This clone was observed once. One end of the junction varies from germline; a read error may be responsible. The genes are TRBV5-1 and TRBJ1-1, with D tentatively TRBD1 (6 bases). The germline CDR1 and CDR2 sequences are SGHRS and YFSETQ. This CDR3 is 15 amino acids long. CDR3 residues: CASSFQGFVNIEAFF. The CDR3 DNA reads TGCGCCAGCAGCTTCCAGGGGTTTGTGAACATTGAAGCTTTCTTT.

CDR3 coding DNA: TGTGCCGCCCGACAGGGGCACACTGAAGCTTTCTTT. Its translation is CAARQGHTEAFF. This chain connects TRBV6-1 to TRBJ1-1; TRBD1 agrees at 8 bases. The CDR3 sequence is 12 residues long. Germline CDR1 is MNHNS and CDR2 is SASEGT. The J segment lost 3 bases and the V segment lost 11 bases, leaving 5 bases of the junction unmatched.

This chain uses TRBV12-1 with TRBJ2-5; TRBD2 reflects the table's D call only, with no check against the DNA. TRBV12-1 corresponds to a pseudogene. This CDR3 contains 13 residues. This chain's CDR3 is CASSFGYQETQYF. The CDR3 DNA reads as TGTGCCAGCAGCTTCGGGTACCAAGAGACCCAGTACTTC.

The chain is built from TRBV9 and TRBJ2-5; TRBD2 agrees at 8 bases. The CDR3 has 17 residues. V was clipped by 0 bases and J by 5 bases; unmatched bases: 12. Germline V gives CDR1 SGDLS, CDR2 YYNGEE. The CDR3 region has the DNA TGTGCCAGCAGCGTAGCCGGTAGCGGGGTGCCGGGGGAGACCCAGTACTTC. This codes for CASSVAGSGVPGETQYF.

The chain combines TRBV14 with TRBJ1-1; 8 nucleotides align to TRBD1. This CDR3 region has 15 residues. CDR1 is SGHDN and CDR2 is FVKESK in the germline V gene. V lost 3 bases and J lost 6; bases outside the gene matches: 9. DNA for the CDR3: TGTGCCAGCAGCCACACCAGGGGGCTGGACGCTGAAGCTTTCTTT. The encoded protein is CASSHTRGLDAEAFF.

The genes are TRBV7-3 and TRBJ1-1; 7 nucleotides match TRBD1. The CDR3 is 14 residues long. V was clipped by 0 bases and J by 6 bases; unmatched bases: 4. Germline V gene lookup returns CDR1 SGHTA and CDR2 FQGTGA. In DNA, the CDR3 is TGTGCCAGCAGCTTAACACGGGGGACAGCTGAAGCTTTCTTT. Translated: CASSLTRGTAEAFF.

The gene calls are TRBV9 and TRBJ1-2; 8 bases align to TRBD1. Germline CDR1 and CDR2: SGDLS and YYNGEE. The CDR3 spans 15 residues. V gave up 3 bases and J gave up 3 bases; unmatched junction bases: 7. CDR3 bases: TGTGCCAGCAGCGCCCGCGGACAGGGTGACTATGGCTACACCTTC. Translating it yields CASSARGQGDYGYTF.

The gene calls are TRBV9 and TRBJ2-2; D is perhaps TRBD1 (5 bases). CDR3 size: 14 residues. The V end lost 2 bases, the J end lost 0 bases, and 5 bases lay between the germline ends. Germline V gives CDR1 SGDLS, CDR2 YYNGEE. The CDR3 region is CASSVRANTGELFF. Written as DNA, the CDR3 is TGTGCCAGCAGCGTCAGGGCGAACACCGGGGAGCTGTTTTTT.